The T cell receptor (beta chain) under discussion was sequenced for a study of cytomegalovirus exposure and HLA in healthy donors (dated by TCRdb to 2015 to 2018). Study-level background: According to an earlier analysis of 450 to 650 of the donors, some 180 million T cells yielded some 120 million unique TCR beta sequences and about 300 Gb of sequence data. The study was designed to test whether signatures of past pathogen exposure could be identified by cataloging public T cell receptors. High-throughput TCR immunosequencing, statistical association of individual TCRs with disease status, and machine learning were combined to predict cytomegalovirus infection status. Of the approximately 400 genotyped donors, 70% to 90% were placed in the genetic ancestry cluster associated with self-reported Caucasian donors. Typing coverage varied by locus: 629-630 donors for A, B, C, DRB1 and DQB1; approximately 520 for DQA1; over 600 for DPA1; some 470 for DPB1. Donor age, sex, ethnicity and CMV serostatus were compiled together with the repertoire data. An earlier analysis of approximately 630 of the donors applied high-throughput TCR beta sequencing to assess whether each TCR beta V gene segment acted as functional or pseudogenic. In a later genetic analysis, genome-wide SNP genotypes for about three fifths of the 666 donors were used, and that subset was treated as a discovery cohort. HLA typing covered class I and class II loci at four-digit resolution. Rather than drawing on any new phenotypic data, the later analysis identified candidate immune exposures from TCR beta sequences and the way those sequences occurred across donors. Among 398 genotyped donors of the cohort, an average of 235,054 unique TCR beta nucleotide sequences were sequenced per donor, about a sixth of them non-productive. An early release that covered around 590 HLA-typed donors contained approximately 300 gigabases of sequencing data and some 87 million unique TCR sequences. To study patterns of TCR occurrence, a later analysis re-analyzed previously published TCR beta repertoires from 666 donors and added high-resolution HLA genotyping. Using immunosequencing, the study profiled T cell repertoires from around 670 subjects and related those repertoires to cytomegalovirus serostatus. Besides the first cohort of roughly 660 subjects, a separate validation cohort made up of 90 to 150 different subjects was used. Every repertoire in the discovery cohort had been generated on one and the same sequencing platform. A handful of DR-DQ haplotypes were handled as single units for association and clustering because linkage in the cohort was strong.

The protocol used for the library was the immunoSEQ multiplex PCR assay. For the multiplex PCR, a mixture combining 60 forward primers for TCR Vbeta segments and 13 reverse primers for TCR Jbeta segments was used. The CDR3 region of rearranged TCR beta genes was amplified from genomic DNA with a multiplex PCR assay. The Illumina HiSeq System was used to sequence the amplified TCR beta libraries as 87-base-pair reads. As for the authors' bioinformatics: A later analysis counted some 74 million unique TCR beta chains across the approximately 700 repertoires, and roughly 10 million of these chains were shared by at least two donors. To remove PCR and sequencing errors, raw reads were error-corrected and collapsed into unique sequences using a nearest-neighbor algorithm that merged closely related sequences. Alignment of CDR3 sequences to IMGT reference sequences was used to assign V, D and J gene segments. Each retained sequence needed at least a six-nucleotide match to both a V gene segment and a J gene segment. Rearrangements were called productive when the CDR3 lacked stop codons and stayed in frame with V and J; all others were non-productive. CDR3 was defined according to IMGT convention as the region running from the second conserved V-encoded cysteine to the conserved J-encoded phenylalanine. The earlier analysis of about 590 of the donors excluded sequences that lacked an unambiguous match to a single V gene segment. An earlier analysis of 550 to 650 of the donors classified V segments as functional when productive rearrangements were above 56.7% and as segregating when the standard deviation between donors was above 5%. To diagnose cytomegalovirus status from the catalog of TCR beta chain sequences, a statistical classification framework was built. V and J gene assignment, in a later analysis, came from comparing TCR nucleotide sequences with IMGT/GENE-DB human TR gene sequences. Using the TCRdist pipeline, a later analysis assigned CDR3 sequences along with most-parsimonious VDJ recombination scenarios. In a later analysis, each TCR beta chain was defined by its CDR3 amino acid sequence together with its V-gene family, and reads without a unique V-gene family were excluded. As a way to deal with suspected cross-contamination and a sequencing artifact, a later analysis dropped roughly 620 nucleotide sequences that were highly shared and had low generation probability. In a later analysis, a clonal expansion index was calculated for each public chain from normalized within-repertoire ranks of inferred template counts. A later analysis computed generation probabilities with a VDJ recombination model fitted to out-of-frame rearrangements, and checked the results against IGoR. Hypergeometric tests were used in a later analysis to score TCR-TCR, TCR-HLA and TCR-CMV co-occurrence, with a repertoire-size bias correction applied to the TCR pairs. In a later analysis, false discovery rates were estimated by permuting HLA or CMV assignments 20 times. In a later analysis, co-occurring TCRs were grouped using DBSCAN, and TCRdist sequence similarity was added for clustering within HLA-allele-positive subsets. Repertoires with fewer than 30,000 or more than 120,000 public chains, plus five repertoires with anomalous nucleotide sharing, were excluded from co-occurrence clustering. The clones in this table, taken by TCRdb from immuneACCESS, are in-frame only. Not every clone is retained; where verified, under half of the shortfall comes from an unresolved V gene, and the cause of the rest is unknown. That table is the source of V, J and clone size, and D and trimming were worked out from the DNA. The sample has 130,000 or so clones on record, 80% to 90% of them singletons. The ten largest make up about 5% of the sample.

The cohort comprised fewer than 750 healthy bone marrow donors. At the time of sampling, all cohort members were nominally healthy, though unrecorded immune exposures were likely present. The donor was CMV seronegative and belonged to the group of over 300 seronegative cohort members. Each donor provided a peripheral blood sample, and peripheral blood mononuclear cells were used for TCR beta sequencing. The Qiagen DNeasy Blood Extraction Kit was used to extract genomic DNA from the blood cell samples. For this clone: Its binding antigen is unknown. The sample holds no much larger clone one base away, and base qualities are not on file.

The study at large found these results: The presence/absence analyses assumed that sequencing depth was roughly uniform across donors, and that assumption may not be true. Assigning TCR associations to individual alleles was difficult when HLA alleles, especially DR and DQ, strongly co-occurred. This cohort had only TCR beta chains sequenced, and the lack of alpha or paired-chain data limited which features could be detected. While some public TCRs were present in many individuals, most TCR sequences turned up only very rarely across donors. Cytomegalovirus status was reported to be diagnosed by the classifier with high specificity and sensitivity in both the original and validation cohorts. CMV serostatus was the only immune exposure information available for the cohort. Some IMGT-functional V segments, including TRBV6-2 and TRBV6-3, could not be told apart with the 87-base-pair reads, so those segments were excluded. In a later analysis, most CMV-associated TCR beta chains were found to appear HLA-restricted, with HLA associations seemingly driven largely by CMV exposure. A later genetic analysis associated a missense DCLRE1C variant with V-gene and J-gene trimming of TCR beta chains, and an independent cohort replicated the association. In vitro tests confirmed that three of the cytomegalovirus-associated TCR beta chains recognize cytomegalovirus antigens. Compared with equally common non-associated chains, HLA-associated TCR beta chains in a later analysis were more clonally expanded and had lower generation probabilities. In a later analysis, several top co-occurrence clusters were reported to appear linked to parvovirus B19, influenza, CMV and Epstein-Barr virus. In a later analysis, the rate of TCR association differed among HLA loci, with DRB1 alleles having the most associated TCRs and HLA-C alleles having the fewest. A later genetic analysis reported fewer N-insertions in productive TCRs among donors in an Asian-associated ancestry cluster than the roughly 650-donor mean. Because counts were too low, seventeen rarely observed V segments, including chromosome 9 orphons, were excluded from the earlier analysis of fewer than 650 of the donors. The study gave a list of 150 to 200 TCR beta chains associated with cytomegalovirus. Correlated functional status among segregating V segments might be attributable to linkage disequilibrium, but an unknown experimental factor could not be ruled out. The authors suggested that the approach could potentially be extended to other disease states and immunological phenotypes. Because HLA typing was missing for some donors at each locus, association tests included only the typed subset. A cluster of highly shared sequence variants was judged likely to be a technical artifact of the sequencing pipeline. A further reported finding was that TCR beta sequences accurately predicted the HLA-A and HLA-B alleles for most subjects in the first cohort. Broadly in line with IMGT annotations, most TCR beta V segments showed up in productive rearrangements about 87% or about 30% of the time in an earlier analysis of 587 of the donors. In a later analysis, about 16,000 TCR beta sequences were associated with specific HLA alleles at a false discovery rate of 0.05.

From cysteine to phenylalanine, the CDR3 is 11 amino acids long. The only DNA kept is the CDR3, 33 bases in frame from the first base. Trimming at the junction amounts to 6 bases on V and 8 bases on J, and the germline ends lie 10 bases apart. Taken from the germline V gene, the CDR1 and CDR2 loops are MNHNS and SASEGT. The chain links TRBV6-1 with TRBJ1-1; 6 matching bases give a weak D call of TRBD1. Specimen: PBMCs. This clonotype was obtained from a woman aged 25 to 39 in good health and CMV-seronegative. The CDR3 amino acid sequence is: CASRQGPEAFF. The nucleotide sequence is TGTGCCAGCAGACAGGGTCCCGAAGCTTTCTTT.